The TCR beta chain described here comes from a study of OX40 agonist ivuxolimab in advanced cancers. As for the study in general: The dose-escalation group included hepatocellular carcinoma, melanoma, renal cell carcinoma and head and neck cancer. In three patients, partial responses were observed, one with hepatocellular carcinoma and two with cutaneous melanoma. General study points: More expanded clones were found, on average, in CD8+ than in CD4+ T cells. Clonal expansion in partial responders at 0.1-3.0 mg/kg ranked among the lowest.

This clone was seen a single time. The antigen is not known. The CDR3 spans 15 residues. Germline V CDR1 and CDR2: GTSNPN, SVGIG (reference sequence). Trimming stripped 2 bases from V and 4 bases from J, with 17 bases between. Using immunoSEQ multiplex PCR, the repertoire was profiled, and TCRdb retains in-frame clones only, with some absent. Of nearly 110,000 clones in the sample, about nine tenths were seen once. The sequences come from CD4+ or CD8+ T cells sorted from blood, collected in a trial of the OX40 agonist ivuxolimab. V is TRBV30 and J is TRBJ1-2; tentatively, D is TRBD1 (6 bases). This receptor was taken from an adult with an advanced solid tumor such as melanoma, head and neck, liver or kidney cancer. This CDR3 reads CAWSSNPRTVYGYTF. CDR3 DNA sequence: TGTGCCTGGAGTTCCAATCCGAGGACAGTCTATGGCTACACCTTC.